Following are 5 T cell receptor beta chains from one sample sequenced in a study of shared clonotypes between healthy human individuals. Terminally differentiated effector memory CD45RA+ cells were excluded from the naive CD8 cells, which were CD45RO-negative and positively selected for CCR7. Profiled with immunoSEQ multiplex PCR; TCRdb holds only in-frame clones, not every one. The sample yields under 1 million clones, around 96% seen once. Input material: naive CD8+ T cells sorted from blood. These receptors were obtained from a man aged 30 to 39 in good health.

CDR3 protein: CASSEVVAHDTQYF. The CDR3 DNA is TGTGCCAGCAGCGAAGTCGTGGCACACGATACGCAGTATTTT. The chain is built from TRBV7-2 and TRBJ2-3; D is unresolved. The germline V gene has CDR1 SGHTA and CDR2 FQGNSA. V dropped 5 bases and J dropped 6 bases, with 15 bases sitting between them. The CDR3 consists of 14 residues.

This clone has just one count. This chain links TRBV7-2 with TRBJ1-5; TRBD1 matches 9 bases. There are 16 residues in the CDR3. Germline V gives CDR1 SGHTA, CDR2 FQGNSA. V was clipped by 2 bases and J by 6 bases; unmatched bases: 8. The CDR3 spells CASSLNTGTGSQPQHF. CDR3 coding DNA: TGTGCCAGCAGCTTAAATACGGGGACAGGGAGTCAGCCCCAGCATTTT.

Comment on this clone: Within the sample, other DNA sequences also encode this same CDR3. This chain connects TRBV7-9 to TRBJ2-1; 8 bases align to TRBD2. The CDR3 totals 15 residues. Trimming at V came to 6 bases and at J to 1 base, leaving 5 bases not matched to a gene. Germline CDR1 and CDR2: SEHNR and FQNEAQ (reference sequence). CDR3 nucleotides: TGTGCCAGCAGATCAAGCGGGAGTTCCTACAATGAGCAGTTCTTC. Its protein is CASRSSGSSYNEQFF.

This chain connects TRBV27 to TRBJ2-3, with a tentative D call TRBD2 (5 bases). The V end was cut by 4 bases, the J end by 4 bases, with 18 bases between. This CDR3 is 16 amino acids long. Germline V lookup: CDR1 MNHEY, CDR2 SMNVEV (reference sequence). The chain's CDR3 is CASSSGVGVRADTQYF. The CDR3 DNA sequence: TGTGCCAGCAGTTCGGGCGTCGGGGTCCGGGCAGATACGCAGTATTTT.

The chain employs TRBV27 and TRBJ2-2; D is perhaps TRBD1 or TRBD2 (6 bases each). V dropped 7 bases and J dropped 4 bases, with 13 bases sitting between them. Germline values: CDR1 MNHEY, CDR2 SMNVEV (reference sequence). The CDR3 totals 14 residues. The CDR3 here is CASTLGGGTGELFF. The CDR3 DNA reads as TGTGCCAGCACCTTAGGGGGAGGCACCGGGGAGCTGTTTTTT.